The rows below give T cell receptor beta chains drawn from one sample of a study of tumor-infiltrating lymphocytes in localized non-small cell lung cancer. Clones were sequenced by immunoSEQ multiplex PCR, and TCRdb holds only the in-frame ones, with some missing. This table has 3,900 or so clones, 60% to 85% appearing once. Sequencing used uninvolved lung tissue not adjacent to the tumor. The receptors were gathered from a human donor with non-small cell lung cancer. Both conserved end residues are part of each CDR3. A D gene is named only where the DNA matches it firmly. Expanded clones get a size class; other rows say once, few or many, or leave the size out.

>NA|NA|TRBV7-2|TRBJ2-1
CASSLGQGPYNEQFF
TGTGCCAGCAGCTTAGGGCAGGGTCCCTACAATGAGCAGTTCTTC
>NA|once|TRBV6-5|TRBJ1-6
CASTGGAGDSPLHF
TGTGCCAGCACCGGGGGGGCAGGGGATTCACCCCTCCACTTT
>NA|NA|TRBV30|TRBJ2-7
CAWSVLQGRYEQYF
TGTGCCTGGAGTGTACTACAGGGTCGCTACGAGCAGTACTTC
>NA|NA|TRBV30|TRBJ1-5
CAWSVSGDNQPQHF
TGTGCCTGGAGTGTGTCAGGGGATAATCAGCCCCAGCATTTT
>NA|few|TRBV19|TRBJ1-4
CASNDRFNEKLFF
TGTGCCAGTAACGACAGGTTTAATGAAAAACTGTTTTTT
>NA|NA|TRBV6-5|TRBJ1-6
CASSPGHDRPLHF
TGTGCCAGCAGTCCCGGACACGATCGGCCCCTCCACTTT
>NA|NA|TRBV29-1|TRBJ1-2
CSVSGAVAGSNYGYTF
TGCAGCGTTTCGGGGGCCGTTGCTGGGTCCAACTATGGCTACACCTTC
>TRBD1|once|TRBV5-1|TRBJ1-1
CASSVGQGANTEAFF
TGCGCCAGCAGCGTCGGACAGGGGGCCAACACTGAAGCTTTCTTT
>TRBD1|NA|TRBV2|TRBJ1-4
CASRDLDRGYEKLFF
TGTGCCAGCAGGGACCTAGACAGGGGGTATGAAAAACTGTTTTTT
>NA|NA|TRBV7-2|TRBJ1-1
CASSNRQENTEAFF
TGTGCCAGCAGCAACCGACAGGAGAACACTGAAGCTTTCTTT
>NA|NA|TRBV10-3|TRBJ1-6
CAISESSYRVPNSPLHF
TGTGCCATCAGTGAGTCAAGCTACAGGGTTCCTAATTCACCCCTCCACTTT
>NA|few|TRBV11-2|TRBJ1-1
CASSPDSVVNTEAFF
TGTGCCAGCAGCCCGGACAGCGTGGTGAACACTGAAGCTTTCTTT
>TRBD1|NA|TRBV9|TRBJ2-7
CASSAGGGPGQGLYEQYF
TGTGCCAGCAGCGCGGGGGGGGGCCCGGGACAGGGGCTCTACGAGCAGTACTTC
>NA|medium-sized|TRBV6-5|TRBJ1-1
CASRGVGQPNTEAFF
TGTGCCAGCAGGGGGGTCGGCCAGCCGAACACTGAAGCTTTCTTT
>TRBD2|NA|TRBV15|TRBJ2-2
CATSKPRTSPNTGELFF
TGTGCCACCAGCAAACCTCGGACTAGCCCGAACACCGGGGAGCTGTTTTTT
>NA|NA|TRBV7-9|TRBJ1-5
CASSLEGSNQPQHF
TGTGCCAGCAGCTTAGAGGGTTCCAATCAGCCCCAGCATTTT
>NA|NA|TRBV19|TRBJ2-7
CASSIGTGLMEQYF
TGTGCCAGTAGTATCGGGACCGGTCTAATGGAGCAGTACTTC
>TRBD2|NA|TRBV9|TRBJ2-7
CASSVGSTGGAYEQYF
TGTGCCAGCAGCGTAGGCAGCACGGGGGGGGCCTACGAGCAGTACTTC
>NA|few|TRBV7-9|TRBJ1-1
CASSLDSGREAFF
TGTGCCAGCAGCTTAGACTCAGGAAGAGAAGCTTTCTTT
>NA|NA|TRBV4-3|TRBJ2-5
CASSGLGETQYF
TGCGCCAGCTCGGGGCTCGGAGAGACCCAGTACTTC
>NA|once|TRBV2|TRBJ1-2
CASSTQEAGLYGYTF
TGTGCCAGCAGTACCCAGGAGGCAGGTCTCTATGGCTACACCTTC
>NA|NA|TRBV6-4|TRBJ1-1
CASRRRDTENTEAFF
TGTGCCAGCCGACGTAGGGACACTGAGAACACTGAAGCTTTCTTT
>NA|NA|TRBV21-1|TRBJ2-1
CASSKVSLCSGNEQFF
TGTGCCAGCAGCAAAGTTAGTCTATGTTCGGGGAATGAGCAGTTCTTC
>NA|large|TRBV5-1|TRBJ2-7
CASSLSGRVDEQYF
TGCGCCAGCAGCTTGAGTGGGCGCGTCGACGAGCAGTACTTC
>TRBD2|NA|TRBV10-2|TRBJ2-3
CASSSSAGGGADTQYF
TGCGCCAGCAGTTCGTCAGCGGGAGGTGGGGCAGATACGCAGTATTTT
>NA|NA|TRBV4-3|TRBJ2-3
CASSQDFPSTDTQYF
TGCGCCAGCAGCCAAGACTTTCCAAGCACAGATACGCAGTATTTT
>NA|NA|TRBV2|TRBJ1-4
CAGSPTATNEKLFF
TGTGCCGGCAGCCCGACAGCAACTAATGAAAAACTGTTTTTT
>TRBD2|NA|TRBV4-2|TRBJ2-1
CASSQRTSGATTSYNEQFF
TGTGCCAGCAGCCAAAGGACTAGCGGGGCTACAACCTCCTACAATGAGCAGTTCTTC
>NA|once|TRBV14|TRBJ2-7
CASSQVRSGYEQYF
TGTGCCAGCAGCCAAGTACGTAGCGGCTACGAGCAGTACTTC
>TRBD1|NA|TRBV5-1|TRBJ1-4
CASKEVGTGYEKLFF
TGCGCCAGCAAGGAGGTCGGGACAGGGTACGAAAAACTGTTTTTT
>NA|NA|TRBV11-2|TRBJ2-1
CASSFIVGQQFF
TGTGCCAGCAGCTTTATCGTTGGGCAGCAGTTCTTC
>NA|NA|TRBV7-9|TRBJ1-5
CASSLGTARNQPQHF
TGTGCCAGCAGCTTAGGGACGGCTAGAAATCAGCCCCAGCATTTT
>TRBD1|NA|TRBV11-3|TRBJ1-2
CASSLRTGSGYTF
TGTGCCAGCAGCTTACGGACAGGGAGCGGCTACACCTTC
>TRBD1|medium-sized|TRBV9|TRBJ2-2
CASTKMSQGARTGELFF
TGTGCCAGCACCAAAATGAGCCAGGGGGCGCGCACCGGGGAGCTGTTTTTT
>TRBD1|NA|TRBV5-1|TRBJ1-5
CASSLEGQNQPQHF
TGCGCCAGCAGCTTGGAGGGACAGAATCAGCCCCAGCATTTT
>NA|NA|TRBV6-6|TRBJ2-3
CASSSPSESTDTQYF
TGTGCCAGCAGTTCGCCCAGCGAATCGACAGATACGCAGTATTTT
>TRBD1|NA|TRBV7-9|TRBJ1-2
CASFGLGQGAPGYTF
TGTGCCAGCTTCGGGCTTGGACAGGGGGCTCCCGGCTACACCTTC
>NA|NA|TRBV4-3|TRBJ1-4
CASSQDPSGATNEKLFF
TGCGCCAGCAGCCAAGACCCCTCAGGGGCAACTAATGAAAAACTGTTTTTT
>NA|once|TRBV10-3|TRBJ2-3
CAISGPQLDSTDTQYF
TGTGCCATCAGTGGCCCTCAACTAGATTCCACAGATACGCAGTATTTT
>NA|NA|TRBV18|TRBJ2-3
CASSATGPQISGTDTQYF
TGTGCCAGCTCAGCTACAGGGCCCCAGATTAGCGGCACAGATACGCAGTATTTT
>NA|NA|TRBV11-2|TRBJ1-1
CASLLGLGNTEAFF
TGTGCCAGCCTACTGGGACTGGGGAACACTGAAGCTTTCTTT
>NA|NA|TRBV5-4|TRBJ2-3
CASSIRWDTQYF
TGTGCCAGCAGCATTCGATGGGATACGCAGTATTTT
>TRBD1|once|TRBV7-9|TRBJ1-1
CALHGTGGDAFF
TGTGCCCTTCACGGGACAGGGGGTGACGCTTTCTTT
>NA|NA|TRBV6-6|TRBJ1-1
CASRPDPNTEAFF
TGTGCCAGCAGGCCAGATCCGAACACTGAAGCTTTCTTT
>TRBD1|NA|TRBV6-5|TRBJ1-2
CASSYSMTGNYGYTF
TGTGCCAGCAGTTACTCGATGACAGGGAACTATGGCTACACCTTC
>NA|once|TRBV6-1|TRBJ2-1
CASSAPRVFGSYNEQFF
TGTGCCAGCAGTGCCCCCAGGGTCTTCGGCTCCTACAATGAGCAGTTCTTC
>NA|once|TRBV19|TRBJ1-1
CASSGHRAEAFF
TGTGCCAGTAGTGGACACAGGGCTGAAGCTTTCTTT
>NA|large|TRBV5-1|TRBJ2-5
CASSQQTGFRETQYF
TGCGCCAGCAGCCAGCAAACAGGGTTCCGGGAGACCCAGTACTTC
>NA|once|TRBV12-5|TRBJ1-1
CASGLVVGAATEAFF
TGTGCTAGTGGTTTGGTAGTAGGGGCGGCCACTGAAGCTTTCTTT
>NA|NA|TRBV6-1|TRBJ1-1
CASSFNRATEAFF
TGTGCCAGCAGCTTCAACAGGGCCACTGAAGCTTTCTTT
>NA|NA|TRBV30|TRBJ2-7
CAWSAGGGGSEQYF
TGTGCCTGGAGTGCCGGGGGTGGAGGCTCCGAGCAGTACTTC
>NA|NA|TRBV7-9|TRBJ2-7
CASSLGVFYEQYF
TGTGCCAGCAGCTTAGGGGTTTTCTACGAGCAGTACTTC
>NA|once|TRBV19|TRBJ1-3
CASSTIESSGNTIYF
TGTGCCAGTAGTACTATCGAGAGCTCTGGAAACACCATATATTTT
>TRBD2|few|TRBV5-1|TRBJ2-3
CASRPTSGADTQYF
TGCGCCAGCAGACCGACTAGCGGGGCAGATACGCAGTATTTT
>NA|NA|TRBV9|TRBJ1-2
CASSVDRSYTF
TGTGCCAGCAGCGTAGATAGAAGCTACACCTTC
>TRBD1|NA|TRBV7-9|TRBJ1-2
CASSLAGTGQIGYGYTF
TGTGCCAGCAGCTTAGCCGGGACAGGGCAAATCGGCTATGGCTACACCTTC
>NA|NA|TRBV15|TRBJ1-2
CATSPGQNYGYTF
TGTGCCACCAGCCCAGGACAGAACTATGGCTACACCTTC
>TRBD1|NA|TRBV7-6|TRBJ2-7
CASSLAGGQVSYEQYF
TGTGCCAGCAGCTTAGCGGGCGGACAGGTCTCCTACGAGCAGTACTTC
>NA|NA|TRBV7-8|TRBJ2-7
CASSSGLTYEQYF
TGTGCCAGCAGCTCGGGACTCACCTACGAGCAGTACTTC